A selection of T cell receptor beta chains follows, all from one sample in a study of technical replicates of blood from several donors. Clones were read by immunoSEQ multiplex PCR, and TCRdb kept only the in-frame ones, dropping some. The top ten clones hold around 0.2% of a sample with 55,000 to 85,000 clones, roughly 97% of them seen once. The specimen sequenced was T cells isolated from PBMCs. All receptors come from a human donor in good health. CDR3s include the opening cysteine and the closing phenylalanine or tryptophan. D genes are given only for firm matches. Not every row has a clone size; where given, it reads once, few, many or a size class.

CDR3aa: CASSQAVLATYEQYF
CDR3nt: TGTGCCAGCAGTCAAGCGGTGCTGGCTACCTACGAGCAGTACTTC
len: 15
d_gene: NA
v_gene: TRBV7-9
abundance: NA
j_gene: TRBJ2-7

CDR3aa: CASSLGLRTGGDGYTF
CDR3nt: TGCGCCAGCAGCTTGGGGCTCCGGACAGGGGGCGATGGCTACACCTTC
len: 16
d_gene: TRBD1
v_gene: TRBV5-1
abundance: NA
j_gene: TRBJ1-2

CDR3aa: CASSLIGVPGKYEQYF
CDR3nt: TGTGCCAGCAGTTTGATAGGGGTACCAGGGAAATACGAGCAGTACTTC
len: 16
d_gene: NA
v_gene: TRBV27
abundance: NA
j_gene: TRBJ2-7

CDR3aa: CASRTGTAGRTEAFF
CDR3nt: TGTGCCAGCAGAACCGGGACCGCGGGGCGGACTGAAGCTTTCTTT
len: 15
d_gene: NA
v_gene: TRBV6-5
abundance: once
j_gene: TRBJ1-1

CDR3aa: CASSFAPGQGYGYTF
CDR3nt: TGCGCCAGCAGCTTTGCCCCGGGACAGGGTTATGGCTACACCTTC
len: 15
d_gene: TRBD1
v_gene: TRBV5-1
abundance: NA
j_gene: TRBJ1-2

CDR3aa: CASRGQGSYEQYF
CDR3nt: TGTGCCAGCCGGGGACAGGGCTCCTACGAGCAGTACTTC
len: 13
d_gene: TRBD1
v_gene: TRBV19
abundance: NA
j_gene: TRBJ2-7

CDR3aa: CASRTGDYGYTF
CDR3nt: TGTGCCAGCCGGACAGGGGACTATGGCTACACCTTC
len: 12
d_gene: TRBD1
v_gene: TRBV6-1
abundance: NA
j_gene: TRBJ1-2

CDR3aa: CASSLRGTQETQYF
CDR3nt: TGTGCCAGCAGCTTGCGGGGGACCCAAGAGACCCAGTACTTC
len: 14
d_gene: TRBD2
v_gene: TRBV11-3
abundance: NA
j_gene: TRBJ2-5

CDR3aa: CAINRDLNTEAFF
CDR3nt: TGTGCCATCAATCGGGACTTGAACACTGAAGCTTTCTTT
len: 13
d_gene: NA
v_gene: TRBV10-3
abundance: NA
j_gene: TRBJ1-1

CDR3aa: CASWAGVETQYF
CDR3nt: TGTGCCTCCTGGGCGGGTGTGGAGACCCAGTACTTC
len: 12
d_gene: NA
v_gene: TRBV6-6
abundance: NA
j_gene: TRBJ2-5

CDR3aa: CASSLAGDENIQYF
CDR3nt: TGTGCCAGCTCGCTAGCCGGCGATGAGAACATTCAGTACTTC
len: 14
d_gene: NA
v_gene: TRBV18
abundance: NA
j_gene: TRBJ2-4

CDR3aa: CASSESIRSSSGNTIYF
CDR3nt: TGTGCCAGCAGTGAATCGATCAGGTCGAGCTCTGGAAACACCATATATTTT
len: 17
d_gene: NA
v_gene: TRBV25-1
abundance: NA
j_gene: TRBJ1-3

CDR3aa: CASSSGSNNEQFF
CDR3nt: TGTGCCAGCAGCTCGGGATCGAACAATGAGCAGTTCTTC
len: 13
d_gene: NA
v_gene: TRBV14
abundance: NA
j_gene: TRBJ2-1

CDR3aa: CASSQDPGWLNQPQHF
CDR3nt: TGCGCCAGCAGCCAAGATCCAGGCTGGCTTAATCAGCCCCAGCATTTT
len: 16
d_gene: NA
v_gene: TRBV4-1
abundance: NA
j_gene: TRBJ1-5

CDR3aa: CASSLGQESSYEQYF
CDR3nt: TGCGCCAGCAGCTTGGGACAGGAGAGCTCCTACGAGCAGTACTTC
len: 15
d_gene: NA
v_gene: TRBV5-1
abundance: NA
j_gene: TRBJ2-7

CDR3aa: CASKNPLSSNYGYTF
CDR3nt: TGTGCCAGCAAAAACCCTCTTAGCTCCAACTATGGCTACACCTTC
len: 15
d_gene: NA
v_gene: TRBV6-5
abundance: NA
j_gene: TRBJ1-2

CDR3aa: CAWRAGAAGDYEQYF
CDR3nt: TGTGCCTGGAGGGCAGGGGCCGCCGGCGACTACGAGCAGTACTTC
len: 15
d_gene: NA
v_gene: TRBV30
abundance: NA
j_gene: TRBJ2-7

CDR3aa: CASSSRPGLANSYF
CDR3nt: TGTGCCAGCAGCTCCCGCCCGGGACTAGCGAATTCGTACTTC
len: 14
d_gene: TRBD2
v_gene: TRBV27
abundance: NA
j_gene: TRBJ2-5

CDR3aa: CASISGDGLNTEAFF
CDR3nt: TGTGCCAGCATTAGCGGGGACGGCTTGAACACTGAAGCTTTCTTT
len: 15
d_gene: NA
v_gene: TRBV6-1
abundance: NA
j_gene: TRBJ1-1

CDR3aa: CASSPLGLAGDLNEQFF
CDR3nt: TGTGCCAGCAGCCCATTAGGTCTAGCGGGAGACTTGAATGAGCAGTTCTTC
len: 17
d_gene: TRBD2
v_gene: TRBV7-2
abundance: NA
j_gene: TRBJ2-1

CDR3aa: CASSLGDRVEEQYF
CDR3nt: TGTGCCAGCAGTTTAGGGGACAGGGTTGAAGAGCAGTACTTC
len: 14
d_gene: TRBD1
v_gene: TRBV27
abundance: NA
j_gene: TRBJ2-7

CDR3aa: CASSAQGERYYGYTF
CDR3nt: TGTGCCAGCAGCGCGCAGGGTGAGCGTTACTATGGCTACACCTTC
len: 15
d_gene: NA
v_gene: TRBV9
abundance: NA
j_gene: TRBJ1-2

CDR3aa: CASSDVGYGYTF
CDR3nt: TGTGCCAGCAGTGACGTCGGGTATGGCTACACCTTC
len: 12
d_gene: NA
v_gene: TRBV6-1
abundance: NA
j_gene: TRBJ1-2